A selection of T cell receptor beta chains follows, all from one sample in a study of T cells expressing NK-cell markers. TCRdb reanalyzed the 5' RACE reads, giving one entry per CDR3 protein sequence and no DNA. The sample features 500,000 or so distinct CDR3 sequences, with approximately 3.6% in its top ten. Material for sequencing was blood T cells: a sorted CD56 or NKG2C T cell subset, CD4+ or CD8+ T cells, or bulk PBMC T cells (not recorded which). The receptors derive from a man in his late teens or twenties in good health. CDR3s include the opening cysteine and the closing phenylalanine or tryptophan.

j_call cdr3_length v_call cdr3_aa
TRBJ1-6 16 TRBV9 CASSLDSGTGNSPLHF
TRBJ2-1 17 TRBV27 CASSLNPPDVRDNEQFF
TRBJ2-1 18 TRBV18 CASSPPNSDRGPHNEQFF
TRBJ1-1 12 TRBV20-1 CSARGTLNEAFF
TRBJ1-4 14 TRBV6-1 CASSEDRGGEKLFF
TRBJ2-2 13 TRBV7-9 CASSPSGIGELFF
TRBJ2-2 15 TRBV28 CASSLAGGEAGELFF
TRBJ1-2 11 TRBV6-1 CASTDTYGYTF
TRBJ1-2 15 TRBV5-5 CASSLGISVHYGYTF
TRBJ1-2 16 TRBV5-5 CASSSSGLDSPYGYTF
TRBJ2-5 14 TRBV12-3/TRBV12-4 CASTPPMKRETQYF
TRBJ1-4 15 TRBV4-2 CASSQEDRLIEKLFF
TRBJ1-5 16 TRBV7-2 CASSLRGDSRNQPQHF
TRBJ2-1 17 TRBV29-1 CSVEGARDRGRYNEQFF
TRBJ1-2 15 TRBV7-2 CASSLGSLANYGYTF
TRBJ2-2 17 TRBV25-1 CASSDPLTYRGTGELFF
TRBJ2-1 14 TRBV5-1 CASSWSGAKSEQFF
TRBJ2-3 19 TRBV18 CASSPPGLAGWSGTDTQYF
TRBJ1-5 14 TRBV30 CACGTANSNQPQHF
TRBJ2-1 16 TRBV20-1 CSAPRDGAGSYNEQFF
TRBJ2-7 13 TRBV6-5 CASSPRGPYEQYF
TRBJ2-4 17 TRBV15 CATSTVAGGLAKNIQYF
TRBJ1-2 15 TRBV9 CASSSPTRGDYGYTF
TRBJ2-5 15 TRBV20-1 CSARSGTSAEETQYF
TRBJ2-7 14 TRBV28 CASSLGGGPYEQYF
TRBJ2-7 13 TRBV28 CASTQGHGGEQYF
TRBJ2-1 17 TRBV11-2 CASSLDSLPSSYNEQFF
TRBJ1-1 15 TRBV2 CASSQRQGLTLQAFF
TRBJ2-4 14 TRBV28 CASSLFRDRNIQYF
TRBJ2-3 16 TRBV10-1 CASSENRGLGTDTQYF
TRBJ2-3 16 TRBV18 CASSPPEGLGTDTQYF
TRBJ2-5 13 TRBV12-3/TRBV12-4 CASSRGTQETQYF
TRBJ2-5 14 TRBV24-1 CATSDWTQGETQYF
TRBJ2-3 15 TRBV12-3/TRBV12-4 CASSVNVGATDTQYF
TRBJ2-1 18 TRBV29-1 CSVEGRIMRQNSYNEQFF
TRBJ1-2 16 TRBV5-1 CASSSNRDRVNYGYTF